The 25 T cell receptor beta chains in this list originate from one sample, sequenced in a study of T-cell memory formation after mild COVID-19. TCRdb itself ran the 5' RACE reads through MiXCR, one entry per CDR3 protein. The sample records around 500,000 distinct CDR3 sequences, about 20% being singletons. Sequenced: PBMCs or a T cell subset sorted from them (not recorded which). Source of these receptors: an adult woman who had mild COVID-19 (a few samples of this study predate the infection). Cell type and time point are not known.

The chain is built from TRBV7-8 and TRBJ2-1, with 10 bases aligning to TRBD2. From germline, CDR1 is SGHVS and CDR2 FQNEAQ. The CDR3 consists of 16 residues. The J segment lost 8 bases and the V segment lost 6 bases, leaving 13 bases of the junction unmatched. The CDR3 nucleotides are TGTGCCAGCAGGGTTATAGCGGGAGGTGAGCGGGATGAGCAGTTCTTC. Its translation: CASRVIAGGERDEQFF. Based on the CDR3 plus reference TRBV7-8 and TRBJ2-1, the full variable domain is GAGVSQSPRYKVAKRGQDVALRCDPISGHVSLFWYQQALGQGPEFLTYFQNEAQLDKSGLPSDRFFAERPEGSVSTLKIQRTQQEDSAVYLCASRVIAGGERDEQFFGPGTRLTVL.

The chain couples TRBV7-6 to TRBJ1-3; possible D gene TRBD1, 5 bases. Deletions cut 4 bases from V and 1 base from J, with 11 bases between. This CDR3 is 15 amino acids long. CDR1 is SGHVS, CDR2 FNYEAQ, per germline. The DNA of the CDR3 is TGTGCCAGCAGCTCCGGGACCGCTTCTGGAAACACCATATATTTT. The encoded protein is CASSSGTASGNTIYF. Based on the CDR3 plus reference TRBV7-6 and TRBJ1-3, the full variable domain is GAGVSQSPRYKVTKRGQDVALRCDPISGHVSLYWYRQALGQGPEFLTYFNYEAQQDKSGLPNDRFSAERPEGSISTLTIQRTEQRDSAMYRCASSSGTASGNTIYFGEGSWLTVV.

This clonotype came up many times. V gene TRBV6-1 combines with J gene TRBJ2-7; 7 nucleotides match TRBD1. Germline V gives CDR1 MNHNS, CDR2 SASEGT. CDR3 length: 17 residues. The junction had 16 bases not matched to a gene; V was cut back by 6 bases and J by 2 bases. This chain's CDR3 is CASRELTGAITPYEQYF. CDR3 DNA: TGTGCCAGCAGAGAACTAACAGGGGCGATAACCCCCTACGAGCAGTACTTC.

The CDR3 loop reads CASSYSASSGSNEQFF. The CDR3 DNA is TGTGCCAGCAGTTACTCGGCTAGCTCTGGCAGTAATGAGCAGTTCTTC. The chain has TRBV6-5 and TRBJ2-1; possibly TRBD2 for D (5 bases). V shed 0 bases and J shed 7 bases, with 16 bases lying between them. CDR1 is MNHEY and CDR2 is SVGAGI in the germline V gene. CDR3 size: 16 residues.

The V call is TRBV7-9, the J call TRBJ2-7, with TRBD1 as a possible D gene (5 bases). V was clipped by 5 bases and J by 3 bases, with 14 bases between them. The V gene's germline CDR1 is SEHNR and CDR2 FQNEAQ (reference sequence). The CDR3 totals 14 residues. CDR3 region: CASSPEQGGYEQYF. The CDR3 DNA follows: TGTGCCAGCAGCCCCGAGCAGGGTGGCTACGAGCAGTACTTC.

This chain connects TRBV29-1 to TRBJ2-7; possibly TRBD2 for D (6 bases). CDR3 length: 12 residues. V dropped 4 bases and J dropped 5 bases, with 12 bases sitting between them. Germline CDR1 and CDR2: SQVTM and ANQGSEA. In DNA form, the CDR3 reads TGCAGCGTTGGGCGGGGCGTGGACGAGCAGTACTTC. Translated, it gives CSVGRGVDEQYF.

This clonotype has just a few counts. This sequence joins TRBV20-1 and TRBJ1-1; the match to TRBD1 covers 7 bases. The CDR3 is 13 residues long. Germline V gives CDR1 DFQATT, CDR2 SNEGSKA (reference sequence). V lost 6 bases and J lost 1; bases outside the gene matches: 5. The CDR3 loop reads CSAAGTENTEAFF. In nucleotides, the CDR3 is TGCAGTGCGGCCGGGACAGAGAACACTGAAGCTTTCTTT.

The table lists this clonotype with a few counts. V and J are TRBV7-2 and TRBJ2-7, with TRBD2 identical over 8 bases. This CDR3 region has 15 residues. J gave up 7 bases and V 5 bases, and 13 bases lay outside the gene matches. Germline loops: CDR1 SGHTA, CDR2 FQGNSA. CDR3 loop: CASSPTSGRAGEQYF. CDR3 DNA: TGTGCCAGCAGCCCGACGAGCGGGAGAGCAGGGGAGCAGTACTTC.

The chain combines TRBV10-3 with TRBJ2-7; the match to TRBD2 covers 7 bases. The trim removed 4 bases at V and 1 base at J, leaving 7 bases unmatched. The germline CDR1 and CDR2 sequences are ENHRY and SYGVKD. The CDR3 runs to 15 residues. CDR3 region: CAISAGEGASYEQYF. The CDR3 DNA reads as TGTGCCATCAGTGCTGGGGAGGGTGCATCCTACGAGCAGTACTTC.

The chain joins TRBV5-6 to TRBJ1-4; 7 bases match TRBD1. This CDR3 has 15 residues. After removal of 3 bases from V and 7 bases from J, the junction contained 9 bases not matched to a gene. CDR1 and CDR2 from the germline V gene are SGHDT and YYEEEE. In DNA, the CDR3 is TGTGCCAGCAGCTCGTATCGACAGGGAGGTGAAAAACTGTTTTTT. Translation gives CASSSYRQGGEKLFF.

This clonotype was picked up a small number of times. This chain joins TRBV24-1 and TRBJ2-2; D is tentatively TRBD1 or TRBD2 (5 bases each). Trimming took 9 bases from V and 5 from J, leaving 12 bases between them. CDR3 length: 13 amino acids. Germline V gene lookup returns CDR1 KGHDR and CDR2 SFDVKD. CDR3 nucleotide sequence: TGTGCCACCTCAAGAGGGGCGACCGGGGAGCTGTTTTTT. It specifies CATSRGATGELFF.

This clonotype showed up many times. The chain employs TRBV6-4 and TRBJ2-3; TRBD2 matches 7 bases. Germline values: CDR1 MRHNA, CDR2 SNTAGT. The CDR3 is 14 amino acids. With 6 bases clipped from V and 1 base from J, the junction kept 4 bases outside the gene matches. The CDR3 DNA is TGTGCCAGCAGCGTTGCGGGGGGCACAGATACGCAGTATTTT. The encoded protein is CASSVAGGTDTQYF.

The chain links TRBV30 to TRBJ1-1; D is unclear. Trimming stripped 1 base from V and 0 bases from J, with 9 bases between. The CDR3 runs 14 residues. In germline, CDR1 is GTSNPN, CDR2 SVGIG (reference sequence). The DNA of the CDR3 is TGTGCCTGGAGTGAAGAAGGTATGAACACTGAAGCTTTCTTT. Amino acid sequence: CAWSEEGMNTEAFF.

This clonotype has a single count. The rearrangement uses TRBV6-5 and TRBJ2-7; maybe TRBD2 (6 bases). CDR1 and CDR2 from the germline V gene are MNHEY and SVGAGI. V was trimmed by 6 bases and J by 5 bases, leaving 11 bases between them. CDR3 length: 12 amino acids. The CDR3 nucleotides read TGTGCCAGCAGATCCACTAGCAACGAGCAGTACTTC. Amino acids: CASRSTSNEQYF.

This clonotype has a handful of counts. The rearrangement joins TRBV20-1 to TRBJ2-2; weak D call: TRBD2 (5 bases). Germline CDR1 and CDR2: DFQATT and SNEGSKA (reference sequence). The V gene lost 4 bases and the J gene lost 4 bases, with 19 bases spanning the gap. The CDR3 covers 16 residues. CDR3 coding DNA: TGCAGTGCTACCTACCTCGTGGCGGGCCTCACCGGGGAGCTGTTTTTT. It yields the protein CSATYLVAGLTGELFF.

The chain is built from TRBV6-6 and TRBJ1-1, with D perhaps matching TRBD1 (6 bases). V lost 8 bases and J 3 bases, leaving 13 bases between the germline ends. The CDR3 contains 13 residues. Germline CDR1 is MNHNY and CDR2 is SVGAGI (reference sequence). Written as DNA, the CDR3 is TGTGCCAGCCGGGTACAGGGACACACTGAAGCTTTCTTT. Its translation is CASRVQGHTEAFF.

The V and J genes are TRBV12-3 or TRBV12-4 and TRBJ2-2; D gene unclear. This CDR3 has 15 amino acids. V shed 2 bases and J shed 4 bases, with 11 bases lying between them. The CDR3 DNA reads as TGTGCCAGCAGTTTACGCAGGTCGGGCACCGGGGAGCTGTTTTTT. Protein product: CASSLRRSGTGELFF.

This chain joins TRBV20-1 and TRBJ2-5; 8 positions match TRBD1. The germline V gene encodes CDR1 DFQATT and CDR2 SNEGSKA (reference sequence). There are 13 residues in the CDR3. V gave up 7 bases and J gave up 2 bases; unmatched junction bases: 6. CDR3 sequence reads: CSGVTGGQETQYF. The CDR3 DNA follows: TGCAGTGGGGTTACAGGGGGACAAGAGACCCAGTACTTC.

This clonotype was seen more than once but under ten times. Here the CDR3 DNA reads TGTGCCAGCAGCGGGGCTAGCGGGAGCATCGCCTACAATGAGCAGTTCTTC. Residues: CASSGASGSIAYNEQFF. The chain carries TRBV9 and TRBJ2-1; 10 bases are shared with TRBD2. This CDR3 spans 17 amino acids. The germline gives CDR1 SGDLS, CDR2 YYNGEE. J lost 2 bases, V lost 3 bases, and 8 bases had no gene match. Full variable domain (rest looked up from reference TRBV9 and TRBJ2-1): DSGVTQTPKHLITATGQRVTLRCSPRSGDLSVYWYQQSLDQGLQFLIQYYNGEERAKGNILERFSAQQFPDLHSELNLSSLELGDSALYFCASSGASGSIAYNEQFFGPGTRLTVL.

The J gene is TRBJ2-1, the V gene TRBV5-1; 9 bases are shared with TRBD1. The CDR3 contains 17 residues. Germline CDR1 SGHRS, CDR2 YFSETQ. After removal of 0 bases from V and 8 bases from J, the junction contained 12 bases not matched to a gene. The CDR3 nucleotides are TGCGCCAGCAGCTTGGAGCGAGGGACAGGGCTAGACGATGAGCAGTTCTTC. This translates into CASSLERGTGLDDEQFF.

V gene TRBV24-1 combines with J gene TRBJ2-7, with D unresolved. This CDR3 contains 13 residues. Germline V CDR1 and CDR2: KGHDR, SFDVKD. Deletions cut 2 bases from V and 3 bases from J, with 7 bases between. CDR3: CATSDSSDYEQYF. CDR3 nucleotides: TGTGCCACCAGTGATTCTTCGGACTACGAGCAGTACTTC.

The rearrangement links TRBV14 to TRBJ2-5; D may be TRBD1 (6 bases). Germline V gene lookup returns CDR1 SGHDN and CDR2 FVKESK. The CDR3 is 14 residues long. Deletions cut 4 bases from V and 2 bases from J, with 11 bases between. In DNA, the CDR3 is TGTGCCAGCAGCCGTCAAACAGGGCAAGAGACCCAGTACTTC. Amino acids: CASSRQTGQETQYF.

This clonotype was detected a few times. The chain carries TRBV25-1 and TRBJ1-3; no firm D call. This CDR3 region has 14 residues. V lost 5 bases to trimming and J lost 0 bases, with 8 bases between them. Germline V CDR1 and CDR2: MGHDK, SYGVNS. CDR3 region: CASSPRGSGNTIYF. The CDR3 DNA sequence: TGTGCCAGCAGTCCCCGGGGCTCTGGAAACACCATATATTTT.

V is TRBV27 and J is TRBJ2-5; TRBD1 matches at 9 bases. Germline assignment: CDR1 MNHEY and CDR2 SMNVEV (reference sequence). The CDR3 totals 16 residues. The trim removed 6 bases at V and 5 bases at J, leaving 13 bases unmatched. CDR3 protein: CASRGFTGGWEETQYF. Here the CDR3 DNA reads TGTGCCAGCAGAGGATTTACAGGGGGCTGGGAGGAGACCCAGTACTTC.

The chain uses TRBV7-9 and TRBJ2-6; D is unclear. CDR1 and CDR2 (germline): SEHNR, FQNEAQ (reference sequence). The V and J ends lost 3 bases and 5 bases respectively, with 5 bases between them. This CDR3 region has 13 residues. As DNA, the CDR3 is TGTGCCAGCAGCTTTGTCAGGGCCAACGTCCTGACTTTC. The encoded protein is CASSFVRANVLTF.